The clone carrying this T cell receptor (beta chain) has a single count. Enrolment of Seattle patients took place during active infection, and they were followed longitudinally. This sample was taken from a study of blood T cell repertoires in COVID-19. Across the whole study: Samples taken during acute and convalescent COVID-19 were collected in the United States, Italy and Spain. PBMCs, B-cell-depleted T cells, or T cells were the source of the cDNA or gDNA that made up the material.

This CDR3 contains 12 residues. Germline loops: CDR1 ENHRY, CDR2 SYGVKD. The ends were cut back, 8 bases at V and 3 bases at J, with 11 bases in the middle. Original processing methods: By means of reference gene primer amplification, nucleated cell counts were estimated. Using immunoSEQ multiplex PCR, the repertoire was profiled, and TCRdb retains in-frame clones only, with some absent. V and J calls and clone size are copied from that table; D and trimming were computed from the DNA. The data hold roughly 250,000 clones, with roughly four fifths observed a single time. This TCR was recovered from a person aged 65-85 years with COVID-19, enrolled during active disease. V and J are TRBV10-3 and TRBJ2-7, with a possible D match to TRBD2 (5 bases). The sequencing input was peripheral blood. CDR3 amino acids: CAIGEGFYEQYF. The CDR3, as DNA: TGTGCCATCGGCGAGGGTTTCTACGAGCAGTACTTC.